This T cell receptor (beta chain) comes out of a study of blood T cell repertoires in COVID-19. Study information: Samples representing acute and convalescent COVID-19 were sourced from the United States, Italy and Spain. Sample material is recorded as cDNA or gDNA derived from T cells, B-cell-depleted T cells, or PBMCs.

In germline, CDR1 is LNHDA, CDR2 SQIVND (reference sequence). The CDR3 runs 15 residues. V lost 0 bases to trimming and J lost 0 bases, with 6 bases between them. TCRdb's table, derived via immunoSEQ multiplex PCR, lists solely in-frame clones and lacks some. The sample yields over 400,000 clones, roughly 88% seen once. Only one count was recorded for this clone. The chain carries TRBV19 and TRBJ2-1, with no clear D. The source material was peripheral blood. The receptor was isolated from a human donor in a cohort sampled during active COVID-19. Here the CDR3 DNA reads TGTGCCAGTAGTATAGATGATAGCTCCTACAATGAGCAGTTCTTC. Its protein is CASSIDDSSYNEQFF.